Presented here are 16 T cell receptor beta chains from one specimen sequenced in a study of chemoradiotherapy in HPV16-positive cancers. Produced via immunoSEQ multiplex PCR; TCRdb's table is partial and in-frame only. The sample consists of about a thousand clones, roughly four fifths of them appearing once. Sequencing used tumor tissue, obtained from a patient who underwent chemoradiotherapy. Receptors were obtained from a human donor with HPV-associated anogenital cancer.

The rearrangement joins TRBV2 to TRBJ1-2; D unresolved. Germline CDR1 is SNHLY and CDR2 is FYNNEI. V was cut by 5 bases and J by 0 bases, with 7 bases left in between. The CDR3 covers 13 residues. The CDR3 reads CASSYGPNYGYTF. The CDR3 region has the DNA TGTGCCAGCAGTTACGGGCCTAACTATGGCTACACCTTC.

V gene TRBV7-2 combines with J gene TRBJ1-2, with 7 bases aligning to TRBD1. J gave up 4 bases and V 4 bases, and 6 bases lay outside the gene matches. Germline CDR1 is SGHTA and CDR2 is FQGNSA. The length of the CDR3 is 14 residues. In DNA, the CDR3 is TGTGCCAGCAGCTCCTTGGCAGGGGGCTATGGCTACACCTTC. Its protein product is CASSSLAGGYGYTF. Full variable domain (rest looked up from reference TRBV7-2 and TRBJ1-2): GAGVSQSPSNKVTEKGKDVELRCDPISGHTALYWYRQSLGQGLEFLIYFQGNSAPDKSGLPSDRFSAERTGGSVSTLTIQRTQQEDSAVYLCASSSLAGGYGYTFGSGTRLTVV.

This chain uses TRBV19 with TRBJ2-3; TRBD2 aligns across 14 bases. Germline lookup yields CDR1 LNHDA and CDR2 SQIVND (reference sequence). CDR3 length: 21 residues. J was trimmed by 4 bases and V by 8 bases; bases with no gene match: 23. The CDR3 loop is CASQERSRGLAGAQRADTQYF. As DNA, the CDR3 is TGTGCCAGTCAAGAGCGAAGTCGGGGACTAGCGGGGGCTCAGAGGGCAGATACGCAGTATTTT.

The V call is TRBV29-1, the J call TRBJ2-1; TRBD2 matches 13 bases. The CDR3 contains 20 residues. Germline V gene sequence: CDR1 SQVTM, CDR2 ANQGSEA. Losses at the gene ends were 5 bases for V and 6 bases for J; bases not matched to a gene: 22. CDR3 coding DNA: TGCAGCGTTACCCCAGACTCAACGACTAGCGGGAGGAGATCGGGCAATGAGCAGTTCTTC. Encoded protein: CSVTPDSTTSGRRSGNEQFF.

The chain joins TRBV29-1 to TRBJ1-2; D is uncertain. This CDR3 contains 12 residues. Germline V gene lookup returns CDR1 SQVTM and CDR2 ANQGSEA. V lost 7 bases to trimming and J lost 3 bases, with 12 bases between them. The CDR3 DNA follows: TGCAGCGCTCCTGAACAGTACTATGGCTACACCTTC. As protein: CSAPEQYYGYTF.

For the CDR3, the DNA is TGTGCCAGCAGTGAAAAAGTTACTACCACTGAAGCTTTCTTT. Amino acid sequence: CASSEKVTTTEAFF. V is TRBV2 and J is TRBJ1-1; no clear D. Germline lookup yields CDR1 SNHLY and CDR2 FYNNEI. CDR3 size: 14 residues. The V end lost 2 bases, the J end lost 4 bases, and 11 bases lay between the germline ends.

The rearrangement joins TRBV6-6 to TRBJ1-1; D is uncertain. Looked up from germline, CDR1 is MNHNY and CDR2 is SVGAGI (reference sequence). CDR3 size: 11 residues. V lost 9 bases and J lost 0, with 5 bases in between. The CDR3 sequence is CASTVNTEAFF. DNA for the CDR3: TGTGCCAGTACTGTGAACACTGAAGCTTTCTTT.

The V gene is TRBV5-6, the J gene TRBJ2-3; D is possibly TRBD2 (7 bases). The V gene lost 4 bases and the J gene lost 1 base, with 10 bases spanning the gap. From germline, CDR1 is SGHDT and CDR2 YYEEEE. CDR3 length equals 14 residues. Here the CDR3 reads CASSEGGGTDTQYF. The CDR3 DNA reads TGTGCCAGCAGCGAGGGGGGGGGCACAGATACGCAGTATTTT.

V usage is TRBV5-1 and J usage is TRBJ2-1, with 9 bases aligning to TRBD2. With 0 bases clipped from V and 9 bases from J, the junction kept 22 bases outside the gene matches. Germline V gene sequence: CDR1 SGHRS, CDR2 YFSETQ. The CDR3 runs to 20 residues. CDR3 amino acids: CASSLESPRVSGGLRVEQFF. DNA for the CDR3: TGCGCCAGCAGCTTGGAATCCCCCCGTGTGAGCGGGGGGCTAAGGGTTGAGCAGTTCTTC.

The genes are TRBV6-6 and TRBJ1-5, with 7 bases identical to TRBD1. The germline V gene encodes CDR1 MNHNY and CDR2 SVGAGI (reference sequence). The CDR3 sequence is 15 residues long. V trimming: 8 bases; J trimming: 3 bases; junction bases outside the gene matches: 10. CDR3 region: CASATGTGDNQPQHF. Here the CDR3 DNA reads TGTGCCAGCGCGACCGGCACAGGGGACAATCAGCCCCAGCATTTT.

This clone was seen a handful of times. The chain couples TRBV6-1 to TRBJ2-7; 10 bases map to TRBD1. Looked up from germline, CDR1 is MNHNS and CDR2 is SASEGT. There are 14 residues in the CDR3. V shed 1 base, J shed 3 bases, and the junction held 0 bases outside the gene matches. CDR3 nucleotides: TGTGCCAGCAGTGAAGGGACAGGGGGCTACGAGCAGTACTTC. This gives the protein CASSEGTGGYEQYF.

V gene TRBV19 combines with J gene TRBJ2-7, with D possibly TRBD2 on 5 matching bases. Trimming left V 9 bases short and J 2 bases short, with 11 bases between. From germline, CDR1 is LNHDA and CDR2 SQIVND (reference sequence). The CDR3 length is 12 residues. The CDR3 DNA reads TGTGCCAGCCCACGAGGGCCCTACGAGCAGTACTTC. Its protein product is CASPRGPYEQYF. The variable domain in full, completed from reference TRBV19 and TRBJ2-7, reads DGGITQSPKYLFRKEGQNVTLSCEQNLNHDAMYWYRQDPGQGLRLIYYSQIVNDFQKGDIAEGYSVSREKKESFPLTVTSAQKNPTAFYLCASPRGPYEQYFGPGTRLTVT.

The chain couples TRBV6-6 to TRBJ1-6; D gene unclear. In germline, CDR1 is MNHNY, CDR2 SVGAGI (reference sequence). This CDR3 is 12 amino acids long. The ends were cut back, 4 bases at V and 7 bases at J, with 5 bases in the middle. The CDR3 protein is CASSSVNSPLHF. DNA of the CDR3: TGTGCCAGCAGTTCCGTGAATTCACCCCTCCACTTT.

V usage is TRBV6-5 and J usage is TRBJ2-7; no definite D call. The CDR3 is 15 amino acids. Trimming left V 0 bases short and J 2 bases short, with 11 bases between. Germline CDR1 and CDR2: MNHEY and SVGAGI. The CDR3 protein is CASSYSIYSPYEQYF. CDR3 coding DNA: TGTGCCAGCAGTTACTCGATTTACTCACCCTACGAGCAGTACTTC.

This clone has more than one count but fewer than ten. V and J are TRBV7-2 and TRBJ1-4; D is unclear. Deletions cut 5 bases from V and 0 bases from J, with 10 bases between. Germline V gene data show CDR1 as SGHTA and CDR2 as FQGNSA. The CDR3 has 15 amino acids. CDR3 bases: TGTGCCAGCAGCCCCCCGGCGACAACTAATGAAAAACTGTTTTTT. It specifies CASSPPATTNEKLFF.

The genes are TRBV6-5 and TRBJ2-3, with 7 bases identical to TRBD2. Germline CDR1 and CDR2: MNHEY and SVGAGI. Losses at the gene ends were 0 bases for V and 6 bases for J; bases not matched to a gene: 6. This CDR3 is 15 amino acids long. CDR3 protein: CASSYSGGAIDTQYF. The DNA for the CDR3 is TGTGCCAGCAGTTACTCGGGAGGGGCAATCGATACGCAGTATTTT.